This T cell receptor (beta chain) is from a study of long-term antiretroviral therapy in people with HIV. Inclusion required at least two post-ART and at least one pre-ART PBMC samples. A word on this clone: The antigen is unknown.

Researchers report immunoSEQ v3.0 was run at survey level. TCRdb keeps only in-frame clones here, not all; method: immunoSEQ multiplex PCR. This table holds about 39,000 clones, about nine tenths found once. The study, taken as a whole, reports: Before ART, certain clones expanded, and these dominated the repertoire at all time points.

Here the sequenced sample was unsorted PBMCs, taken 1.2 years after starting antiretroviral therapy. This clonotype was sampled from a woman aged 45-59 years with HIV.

DNA of the CDR3: TGTGCCAGCTCACCATTGTCGGGGGGGGCTGCAGATACGCAGTATTTT. Its translation: CASSPLSGGAADTQYF. The chain employs TRBV18 and TRBJ2-3; TRBD2 aligns across 8 bases. Trimming took 2 bases from V and 4 from J; bases not matched to a gene: 8. Per germline, CDR1 KGHSH and CDR2 LQKENI. There are 16 residues in the CDR3.